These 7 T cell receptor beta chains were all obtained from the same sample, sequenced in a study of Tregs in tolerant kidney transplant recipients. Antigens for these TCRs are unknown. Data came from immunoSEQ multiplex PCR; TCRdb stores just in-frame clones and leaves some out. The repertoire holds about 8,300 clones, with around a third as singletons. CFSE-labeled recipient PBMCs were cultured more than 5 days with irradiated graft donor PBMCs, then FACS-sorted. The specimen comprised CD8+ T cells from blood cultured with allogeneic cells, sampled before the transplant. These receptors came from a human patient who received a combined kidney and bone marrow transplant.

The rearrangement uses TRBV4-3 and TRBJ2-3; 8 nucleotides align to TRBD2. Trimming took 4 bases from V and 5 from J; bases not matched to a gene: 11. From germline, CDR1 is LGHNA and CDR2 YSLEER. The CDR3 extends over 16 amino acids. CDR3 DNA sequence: TGCGCCAGCAGCCCCTCTTCAGCGGGAGCATTAGATACGCAGTATTTT. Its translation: CASSPSSAGALDTQYF.

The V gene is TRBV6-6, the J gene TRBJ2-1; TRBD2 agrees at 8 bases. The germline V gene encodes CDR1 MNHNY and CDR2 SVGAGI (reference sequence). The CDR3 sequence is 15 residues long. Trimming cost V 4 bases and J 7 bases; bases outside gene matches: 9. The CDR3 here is CASSLILAVVNEQFF. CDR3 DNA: TGTGCCAGCAGTTTAATACTAGCGGTAGTAAATGAGCAGTTCTTC.

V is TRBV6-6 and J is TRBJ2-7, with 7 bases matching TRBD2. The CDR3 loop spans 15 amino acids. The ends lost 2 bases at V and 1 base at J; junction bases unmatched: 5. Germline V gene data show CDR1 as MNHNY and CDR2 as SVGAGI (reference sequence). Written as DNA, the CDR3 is TGTGCCAGCAGTTACGGAGCCGGGGGGTCCTACGAGCAGTACTTC. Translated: CASSYGAGGSYEQYF.

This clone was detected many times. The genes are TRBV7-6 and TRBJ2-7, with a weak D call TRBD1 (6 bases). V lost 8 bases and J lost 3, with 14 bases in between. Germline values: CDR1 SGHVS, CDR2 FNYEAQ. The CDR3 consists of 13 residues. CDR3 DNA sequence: TGTGCCAGCGGGGGCTCCGAGGGCTACGAGCAGTACTTC. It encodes CASGGSEGYEQYF. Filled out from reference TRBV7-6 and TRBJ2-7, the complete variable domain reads GAGVSQSPRYKVTKRGQDVALRCDPISGHVSLYWYRQALGQGPEFLTYFNYEAQQDKSGLPNDRFSAERPEGSISTLTIQRTEQRDSAMYRCASGGSEGYEQYFGPGTRLTVT.

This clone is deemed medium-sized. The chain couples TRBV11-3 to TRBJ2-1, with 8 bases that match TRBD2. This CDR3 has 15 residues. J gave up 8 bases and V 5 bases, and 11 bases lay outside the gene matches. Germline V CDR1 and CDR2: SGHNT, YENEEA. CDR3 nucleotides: TGTGCCAGCAGCCAAAGACCGATACTAGCGGATGAGCAGTTCTTC. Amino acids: CASSQRPILADEQFF. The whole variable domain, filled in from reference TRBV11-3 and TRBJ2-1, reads EAGVVQSPRYKIIEKKQPVAFWCNPISGHNTLYWYLQNLGQGPELLIRYENEEAVDDSQLPKDRFSAERLKGVDSTLKIQPAELGDSAVYLCASSQRPILADEQFFGPGTRLTVL.

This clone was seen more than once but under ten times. In DNA, the CDR3 is TGTGCCAGCAGTTACTCAAGAGGGTACGATACGCAGTATTTT. Translation: CASSYSRGYDTQYF. The chain recombines TRBV6-6 with TRBJ2-3, with D perhaps matching TRBD2 (5 bases). CDR3 size: 14 residues. CDR1 MNHNY and CDR2 SVGAGI come from the germline V gene (reference sequence). V was cut by 0 bases and J by 6 bases, with 10 bases left in between.

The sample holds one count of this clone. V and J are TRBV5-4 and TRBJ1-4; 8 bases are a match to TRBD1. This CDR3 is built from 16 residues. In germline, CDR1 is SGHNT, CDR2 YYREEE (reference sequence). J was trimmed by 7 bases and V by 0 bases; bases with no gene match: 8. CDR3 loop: CASSLVSGTGPEKLFF. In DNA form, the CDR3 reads TGTGCCAGCAGCTTGGTTTCCGGGACAGGTCCTGAAAAACTGTTTTTT. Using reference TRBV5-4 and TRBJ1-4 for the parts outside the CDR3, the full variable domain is ETGVTQSPTHLIKTRGQQVTLRCSSQSGHNTVSWYQQALGQGPQFIFQYYREEENGRGNFPPRFSGLQFPNYSSELNVNALELDDSALYLCASSLVSGTGPEKLFFGSGTQLSVL.